Below are 18 T cell receptor beta chains sequenced from a single sample in a study of technical replicates of blood from a few donors. Sequencing was performed with immunoSEQ multiplex PCR; in TCRdb, only in-frame clones are kept and a portion is missing. Counted here are just over 75,000 clones, 85% to 95% occurring once; the ten biggest clones make up 0.35% to 0.5%. Sequenced sample: T cells isolated from PBMCs. Source of these receptors: a human donor in good health.

The chain combines TRBV25-1 with TRBJ2-1; TRBD2 agrees at 12 bases. This CDR3 comprises 17 residues. Germline assignment: CDR1 MGHDK and CDR2 SYGVNS. V lost 3 bases and J lost 6; bases outside the gene matches: 9. As DNA, the CDR3 is TGTGCCAGCAGTGACAGGCTAGCGGGAGGGCCCATCAATGAGCAGTTCTTC. Protein sequence: CASSDRLAGGPINEQFF.

The rearrangement joins TRBV4-2 to TRBJ2-5, with D unclear. V was trimmed by 5 bases and J by 2 bases, leaving 18 bases between them. The CDR3 covers 16 residues. Germline CDR1 LGHNA, CDR2 YNFKEQ. The CDR3 bases are TGTGCCAGCAGCGGTAGTCTACTACCCCAGCAAGAGACCCAGTACTTC. This codes for CASSGSLLPQQETQYF.

This chain connects TRBV7-9 to TRBJ1-1; D perhaps matches TRBD1 (5 bases). The germline gives CDR1 SEHNR, CDR2 FQNEAQ (reference sequence). The CDR3 has 13 residues. Trimming stripped 7 bases from V and 0 bases from J, with 9 bases between. The CDR3 protein is CASNRIMNTEAFF. CDR3 DNA sequence: TGTGCCAGCAACAGGATCATGAACACTGAAGCTTTCTTT.

This clone was detected only once. This CDR3 reads CASSSRETQYF. The CDR3 region has the DNA TGTGCCAGCAGCTCTAGGGAGACCCAGTACTTC. The chain has TRBV7-9 and TRBJ2-5; no reliable D call. This CDR3 has 11 amino acids. In germline, CDR1 is SEHNR, CDR2 FQNEAQ (reference sequence). With 4 bases removed from V and 5 bases from J, the gap between germline ends came to 5 bases.

The V gene is TRBV4-1, the J gene TRBJ2-7, with a possible D match to TRBD1 (5 bases). Germline CDR1 is MGHRA and CDR2 is YSYEKL. The CDR3 consists of 13 residues. Trimming removed 2 bases from V and 4 bases from J, with 9 bases in between. The CDR3 sequence is CASSQTTGYEQYF. The CDR3 nucleotides read TGCGCCAGCAGCCAAACTACAGGATACGAGCAGTACTTC.

CDR3 sequence reads: CASKKTSFYGYTF. Here the CDR3 DNA reads TGTGCCAGCAAAAAGACAAGCTTCTATGGCTACACCTTC. V usage is TRBV6-5 and J usage is TRBJ1-2; D gene unclear. The CDR3 extends over 13 amino acids. The V and J ends lost 7 bases and 4 bases respectively, with 13 bases between them. Germline assignment: CDR1 MNHEY and CDR2 SVGAGI.

J is TRBJ2-3 and V is TRBV6-5; D is unresolved. The CDR3 is 13 residues long. Germline V gene sequence: CDR1 MNHEY, CDR2 SVGAGI. Trimming pared 3 bases from V and 8 bases from J, leaving 12 bases between. This CDR3 is CASSYTESSTQYF. In DNA, the CDR3 is TGTGCCAGCAGTTATACGGAGTCGAGTACGCAGTATTTT.

The chain employs TRBV10-1 and TRBJ2-7; possible D gene TRBD2, 5 bases. This CDR3 spans 17 amino acids. Germline CDR1 and CDR2: WNHNN and SYGVQD (reference sequence). Trimming removed 0 bases from V and 5 bases from J, with 20 bases in between. The CDR3 DNA is TGCGCCAGCAGTGAGTCGAGCTTTGGTTCAGGAGGAAACGAGCAGTACTTC. Amino acid sequence: CASSESSFGSGGNEQYF.

The chain links TRBV25-1 to TRBJ2-7; D gene uncertain. The V gene lost 5 bases and the J gene lost 4 bases, with 15 bases spanning the gap. This CDR3 has 14 amino acids. From germline, CDR1 is MGHDK and CDR2 SYGVNS. The chain's CDR3 is CASSFHGEAYEQYF. CDR3 DNA: TGTGCCAGCAGTTTCCACGGAGAGGCATACGAGCAGTACTTC.

This chain joins TRBV29-1 and TRBJ2-1, with TRBD1 matching 8 bases. Trimming at V came to 7 bases and at J to 2 bases, leaving 7 bases not matched to a gene. Germline-derived CDR1 and CDR2 are SQVTM and ANQGSEA. The CDR3 extends over 14 amino acids. As DNA, the CDR3 is TGCAGCGCAGTAGTACAGGGGGCCTACAATGAGCAGTTCTTC. It encodes CSAVVQGAYNEQFF.

The genes are TRBV7-8 and TRBJ2-7, with D possibly TRBD2 on 5 matching bases. V dropped 2 bases and J dropped 4 bases, with 18 bases sitting between them. The CDR3 spans 16 residues. The germline gives CDR1 SGHVS, CDR2 FQNEAQ. CDR3 DNA sequence: TGTGCCAGCAGCTTATTATCCTCAGGAGGAGTATACGAGCAGTACTTC. This sequence encodes CASSLLSSGGVYEQYF.

The V and J genes are TRBV6-5 and TRBJ1-2; D is perhaps TRBD1 (5 bases). The V and J ends lost 4 bases and 4 bases respectively, with 16 bases between them. CDR1 is MNHEY, CDR2 SVGAGI, per germline. The CDR3 loop spans 15 amino acids. CDR3 DNA sequence: TGTGCCAGCAGTTCAGACAGTGAACCCAGCTATGGCTACACCTTC. Translation: CASSSDSEPSYGYTF.

The CDR3 reads CASSLQGVGNTEAFF. The CDR3 DNA reads TGTGCCAGCTCACTCCAGGGGGTCGGGAACACTGAAGCTTTCTTT. The chain employs TRBV18 and TRBJ1-1; 7 bases align to TRBD1. CDR1 is KGHSH, CDR2 LQKENI, per germline. CDR3 length: 15 amino acids. J was trimmed by 1 base and V by 4 bases; bases with no gene match: 6.

The chain joins TRBV27 to TRBJ1-5; no firm D call. The ends were cut back, 6 bases at V and 4 bases at J, with 13 bases in the middle. The germline gives CDR1 MNHEY, CDR2 SMNVEV (reference sequence). This CDR3 has 14 amino acids. The CDR3: CASSPAGFNQPQHF. The CDR3 DNA sequence: TGTGCCAGCAGCCCAGCGGGGTTTAATCAGCCCCAGCATTTT.

The V and J genes are TRBV6-1 and TRBJ1-1; D is unresolved. V lost 5 bases and J 5 bases, leaving 15 bases between the germline ends. The CDR3 loop spans 14 amino acids. CDR1 and CDR2 (germline): MNHNS, SASEGT. The CDR3 loop is CASSPDFGRTEAFF. The DNA of the CDR3 is TGTGCCAGCAGTCCCGACTTTGGGAGGACTGAAGCTTTCTTT.

V is TRBV9 and J is TRBJ2-6, with D possibly TRBD2 on 5 matching bases. V dropped 5 bases and J dropped 3 bases, with 12 bases sitting between them. CDR3 size: 15 residues. Germline CDR1 SGDLS, CDR2 YYNGEE. CDR3 loop: CASRTTMDGANVLTF. The CDR3 region has the DNA TGTGCCAGCAGGACTACGATGGATGGGGCCAACGTCCTGACTTTC.

The chain has TRBV2 and TRBJ2-5; D is perhaps TRBD1 (6 bases). Trimming took off 6 bases at V and 1 base at J, with 9 bases between the two ends. CDR1 and CDR2 (germline): SNHLY, FYNNEI. The CDR3 length is 13 residues. DNA for the CDR3: TGTGCCAGCAGCGGACAGTCCCAAGAGACCCAGTACTTC. Translating gives CASSGQSQETQYF.

Of note for this clone: Other DNA sequences in this specimen translate into the identical CDR3. V and J are TRBV19 and TRBJ2-7; tentatively, D is TRBD2 (5 bases). CDR1 is LNHDA, CDR2 SQIVND, per germline (reference sequence). This CDR3 is built from 14 residues. V lost 1 base, J lost 0 bases, and 7 bases lay in between. This chain's CDR3 is CASSIGGGSYEQYF. Here the CDR3 DNA reads TGTGCCAGTAGTATAGGAGGAGGCTCCTACGAGCAGTACTTC.